Listed below are T cell receptor beta chains from one sample, sequenced in a study of OX40 agonist ivuxolimab in advanced cancers. TCRdb keeps only in-frame clones here, not all; method: immunoSEQ multiplex PCR. The repertoire consists of 80,000 or so clones, with about 85% occurring once and the leading ten covering roughly 8%. The source was CD4+ or CD8+ T cells sorted from blood, collected in a trial of the OX40 agonist ivuxolimab. The origin of the receptors is an adult with an advanced solid tumor such as melanoma, head and neck, liver or kidney cancer. Both conserved end residues are part of each CDR3. The D gene is left open where the match is weak. Only part of the rows carry a size: once, few, many, or a class if the clone is expanded.

size | J | V | length | D | DNA | CDR3
- | TRBJ2-5 | TRBV29-1 | 13 | - | TGCAGCGTTGGTCCAGGGGGGCAAGAGACCCAGTACTTC | CSVGPGGQETQYF
- | TRBJ2-5 | TRBV9 | 15 | TRBD1 | TGTGCCAGCAGCGTAGCCGGGGACAGCTGGGAGACCCAGTACTTC | CASSVAGDSWETQYF
- | TRBJ2-7 | TRBV9 | 14 | - | TGTGCCAGCAGCGTAGCTCCGGGGCCCTACGAGCAGTACTTC | CASSVAPGPYEQYF
- | TRBJ2-5 | TRBV30 | 15 | - | TGTGCCTGGAGTGTAGGACAGACCCCTTCGGTCGACCAGTACTTC | CAWSVGQTPSVDQYF
- | TRBJ1-1 | TRBV5-1 | 13 | - | TGCGCCAGCGCGGGACACATGAACACTGAAGCTTTCTTT | CASAGHMNTEAFF
few | TRBJ1-2 | TRBV28 | 15 | TRBD1 | TGTGCCAGCAGTTTAACAGGACAGGGGGATCCAGGCTACACCTTC | CASSLTGQGDPGYTF
- | TRBJ1-6 | TRBV7-3 | 14 | - | TGTGCCAGCAGCCAAATGACAGGAAATTCACCCCTCCACTTT | CASSQMTGNSPLHF
- | TRBJ2-7 | TRBV7-2 | 16 | - | TGTGCCAGCAGCTTGCCGACTAGACTTATTCGAAACGAGCAGTACTTC | CASSLPTRLIRNEQYF
- | TRBJ1-6 | TRBV30 | 15 | TRBD1 | TGTGCCTACCAATCCGGGACAGCGAATAATTCACCCCTCCACTTT | CAYQSGTANNSPLHF
- | TRBJ2-7 | TRBV19 | 14 | - | TGTGCCAGTAGTATATCGCAGGGCCTGGGCGAGCAGTACTTC | CASSISQGLGEQYF
few | TRBJ2-3 | TRBV5-1 | 16 | TRBD2 | TGCGCCAGCAGCCTGACTAGCGGGAGGTTCACAGATACGCAGTATTTT | CASSLTSGRFTDTQYF
- | TRBJ1-1 | TRBV5-1 | 14 | - | TGCGCCAGCAGCTCCCGGCCGGGTGACACTGAAGCTTTCTTT | CASSSRPGDTEAFF
- | TRBJ1-2 | TRBV18 | 16 | - | TGTGCCAGCTCACCAAACCCGGGACTCTATAACTATGGCTACACCTTC | CASSPNPGLYNYGYTF
- | TRBJ2-2 | TRBV28 | 12 | - | TGTGCCAGCAGTTTATATCCCCGGGAGCTGTTTTTT | CASSLYPRELFF
- | TRBJ2-7 | TRBV5-6 | 15 | TRBD1 | TGTGCCAGCACCCAACGGGGACAGTCGCGCTACGAGCAGTACTTC | CASTQRGQSRYEQYF
- | TRBJ1-6 | TRBV7-2 | 17 | - | TGTGCCAGCAGCCTAGACAGGTCTCGGGCCTATAATTCACCCCTCCACTTT | CASSLDRSRAYNSPLHF
- | TRBJ2-2 | TRBV7-3 | 15 | - | TGTGCCAGCAGCTTAACGAATAGCGGCACCGGGGAGCTGTTTTTT | CASSLTNSGTGELFF
- | TRBJ2-4 | TRBV5-1 | 16 | - | TGCGCCAGCAGCTTTTCCGACACCCCTCCGGGAAACATTCAGTACTTC | CASSFSDTPPGNIQYF
once | TRBJ1-6 | TRBV5-4 | 15 | - | TGTGCCAGCAGCTTGGATTCCGGGCATAATTCACCCCTCCACTTT | CASSLDSGHNSPLHF
- | TRBJ2-1 | TRBV4-2 | 18 | TRBD2 | TGTGCCAGCAGCCAACTAGCGGGGGGGTTGAGCTCCTACAATGAGCAGTTCTTC | CASSQLAGGLSSYNEQFF
- | TRBJ1-4 | TRBV28 | 16 | - | TGTGCCAGCACCCGACTGGGGCTCGAGGGGCCGAAAAAACTGTTTTTT | CASTRLGLEGPKKLFF
once | TRBJ1-3 | TRBV19 | 13 | - | TGTGCCAGTAGGATGTTCTCTGGAAACACCATATATTTT | CASRMFSGNTIYF
- | TRBJ2-1 | TRBV19 | 19 | TRBD2 | TGTGCCAGTAGTATCCGGACTAGCGGGAGGGCCGGGCTTATCAATGAGCAGTTCTTC | CASSIRTSGRAGLINEQFF
- | TRBJ2-3 | TRBV6-5 | 14 | - | TGTGCCAGCAGTATAGGAATAGTCCCAGATACGCAGTATTTT | CASSIGIVPDTQYF
- | TRBJ1-4 | TRBV27 | 16 | - | TGTGCCAGCAGTTTTCGGCTGATGGCAACTAATGAAAAACTGTTTTTT | CASSFRLMATNEKLFF
- | TRBJ1-1 | TRBV7-9 | 14 | TRBD1 | TGTGCCAGCAGCTTGGGACAGGTGTCCACTGAAGCTTTCTTT | CASSLGQVSTEAFF
- | TRBJ1-2 | TRBV5-1 | 14 | - | TGCGCCAGCAGCTCCGGGGTAAGGAACTATGGCTACACCTTC | CASSSGVRNYGYTF
- | TRBJ2-7 | TRBV7-2 | 14 | - | TGTGCCAGCAGCTTAAACCGACAAAACTACGAGCAGTACTTC | CASSLNRQNYEQYF
- | TRBJ1-3 | TRBV6-1 | 14 | - | TGTGCCAGCGGCGCCAGGGTTCCCCGAAACACCATATATTTT | CASGARVPRNTIYF
- | TRBJ1-6 | TRBV7-8 | 13 | - | TGTGCCAGCAGCTTACAGTATAATTCACCCCTCCACTTT | CASSLQYNSPLHF
- | TRBJ1-2 | TRBV6-1 | 13 | TRBD1 | TGTGCCAGCAGTGCCGGGACAGGGTTGGGCTACACCTTC | CASSAGTGLGYTF
- | TRBJ1-1 | TRBV20-1 | 11 | - | TGCAGTGCTAGGGACATCAAGGAAGCTTTCTTT | CSARDIKEAFF
- | TRBJ2-2 | TRBV27 | 16 | - | TGTGCCAGCAGTTGGGGGCGGCAGGCAATAAGCGGGGAGCTGTTTTTT | CASSWGRQAISGELFF
- | TRBJ2-3 | TRBV14 | 17 | - | TGTGCCAGCAGCCAAGATCGTGCGGCGGCCCCCACAGATACGCAGTATTTT | CASSQDRAAAPTDTQYF
- | TRBJ1-2 | TRBV7-8 | 13 | - | TGTGCCAGCAGCTTACGGGCACAGGAGCGATACACCTTC | CASSLRAQERYTF
- | TRBJ2-2 | TRBV7-2 | 15 | TRBD2 | TGTGCCCGGGGACTAGCGGGGAGGAACACCGGGGAGCTGTTTTTT | CARGLAGRNTGELFF
- | TRBJ2-7 | TRBV29-1 | 14 | TRBD2 | TGCAGCGTTGAAGACAGCGGGGCCCCCTACGAGCAGTACTTC | CSVEDSGAPYEQYF
few | TRBJ2-7 | TRBV2 | 12 | TRBD2 | TGTGCCCGCGGGACTACCTCTTACGAGCAGTACTTC | CARGTTSYEQYF
- | TRBJ2-3 | TRBV7-3 | 15 | TRBD2 | TGTGCCAGCAGCTCGGGGACTAGCGGCACAGATACGCAGTATTTT | CASSSGTSGTDTQYF
- | TRBJ2-7 | TRBV6-5 | 12 | - | TGTGCCAGCTGGGGGAGCTCCTACGAGCAGTACTTC | CASWGSSYEQYF
few | TRBJ1-4 | TRBV4-2 | 15 | - | TGTGCCAGCAGCCAAGTGTGGGACATCGATGAAAAACTGTTTTTT | CASSQVWDIDEKLFF
- | TRBJ2-5 | TRBV2 | 15 | TRBD1 | TGTGCCAGCAGTAACAGGGGGCAAAGCCAAGAGACCCAGTACTTC | CASSNRGQSQETQYF
- | TRBJ1-1 | TRBV20-1 | 11 | - | TGCAGTGCCTACAGGGCCCCTGAAGCTTTCTTT | CSAYRAPEAFF
- | TRBJ1-1 | TRBV7-2 | 16 | TRBD1 | TGTGCCAGCAGCCCCCGGACAGGGCGAGGGAACACTGAAGCTTTCTTT | CASSPRTGRGNTEAFF
- | TRBJ1-1 | TRBV2 | 11 | - | TGTGCCAGCAGTGAAGCGCTTCAAGCTTTCTTT | CASSEALQAFF